This TCR beta chain was identified in a study of cytomegalovirus exposure and HLA in healthy donors. Across the study: A data release that came early held 80 million or so unique TCRs from HLA-typed donors. Study results and caveats: As a later analysis showed, a missense DCLRE1C variant was linked to trimming of TCR beta V- and J-genes. Earlier analysis looked at TCR beta V segments, and most were productive about 87% or about 30% of the time.

The PCR used 60 Vbeta and 13 Jbeta primers. Assay used: immunoSEQ multiplex PCR; TCRdb lists only in-frame clones, some missing. The top ten clones hold around 0.9% of a sample with about 110,000 clones, roughly 74% of them seen once. Healthy bone marrow donors made up the cohort. There are a few counts of this clone. Its antigen is as yet unknown. This receptor was obtained from a woman in her 30s in good health and CMV-seronegative. The sample consisted of PBMCs.

CDR3 DNA: TGTGCCAGCAGTGAGGTATCGTCAGGGTACACTGAAGCTTTCTTT. Encoded protein: CASSEVSSGYTEAFF. The chain couples TRBV25-1 to TRBJ1-1; maybe TRBD1 (5 bases). V gave up 3 bases and J gave up 3 bases, with 14 bases separating them. The germline gives CDR1 MGHDK, CDR2 SYGVNS. CDR3 length equals 15 residues.